Each of the 2 T cell receptor beta chains below was sequenced from the same sample in a study of beta chain features in type 1 diabetes. The antigens of these receptors remain unknown. TCRB transcripts that were expressed got sequenced, as all of the isolated RNA had been reverse transcribed. The assay was immunoSEQ multiplex PCR, and TCRdb's table has in-frame clones only and misses some. The sample yields 100,000 to 150,000 clones, around 17% seen once. Overall study findings and caveats: Among patients with Type 1 diabetes, TCRB CDR3s were moderately but significantly shorter in every one of the four CD4+ subsets.

The sample comprised central memory CD4+ T cells from blood. The source of these receptors is a young man with type 1 diabetes.

The sample holds a few counts of this clone. The chain has TRBV30 and TRBJ1-4; 8 nucleotides agree with TRBD1. Germline V gives CDR1 GTSNPN, CDR2 SVGIG (reference sequence). The CDR3 has 12 amino acids. The CDR3 bases are TGTGCATACGGACAGGGAAGTGAAAAACTGTTTTTT. Translation: CAYGQGSEKLFF.

The gene calls are TRBV7-2 and TRBJ2-5; D is uncertain. Germline CDR1 reads SGHTA; CDR2 reads FQGNSA. V lost 5 bases and J 2 bases, leaving 9 bases between the germline ends. The CDR3 runs to 13 residues. This CDR3 reads CASSLMRQETQYF. CDR3 bases: TGTGCCAGCAGCCTAATGCGACAAGAGACCCAGTACTTC.